The 32 T cell receptor beta chains listed next were all sequenced from one sample in a study of blood T cell repertoires in COVID-19. Here immunoSEQ multiplex PCR was the method, and the copy in TCRdb shows in-frame clones only, minus some. In the table there are some 150,000 clones, roughly four fifths of which are singletons. The sequenced sample consisted of peripheral blood. These TCRs come from a woman aged 55-75 years with acute or convalescent COVID-19.

This clone is a singleton in its sample. The chain uses TRBV7-2 and TRBJ1-2; no clear D. The CDR3 totals 13 residues. Germline CDR1 and CDR2: SGHTA and FQGNSA. V was pared by 2 bases and J by 3 bases, with 7 bases between. CDR3 DNA: TGTGCCAGCAGCTTATTGGTAGACTATGGCTACACCTTC. Translated: CASSLLVDYGYTF.

The chain carries TRBV29-1 and TRBJ2-7, with 10 bases lining up with TRBD1. The V gene end was trimmed by 4 bases and the J gene end by 7 bases; junction bases not matched to a gene: 4. The CDR3 spans 12 residues. CDR1 SQVTM and CDR2 ANQGSEA come from the germline V gene. CDR3 sequence (DNA): TGCAGCGTTGGGACAGGGGGGGATGAGCAGTACTTC. Translating gives CSVGTGGDEQYF.

This chain links TRBV14 with TRBJ2-3, with a possible D match to TRBD2 (6 bases). The germline V gene encodes CDR1 SGHDN and CDR2 FVKESK. V was shortened by 4 bases and J by 4 bases, with 15 bases between the two germline ends. The CDR3 runs to 15 residues. CDR3 sequence reads: CASSPLGRGSDTQYF. Here the CDR3 DNA reads TGTGCCAGCAGCCCCCTTGGGCGGGGTTCAGATACGCAGTATTTT. The full variable domain, rest sourced from reference TRBV14 and TRBJ2-3, is EAGVTQFPSHSVIEKGQTVTLRCDPISGHDNLYWYRRVMGKEIKFLLHFVKESKQDESGMPNNRFLAERTGGTYSTLKVQPAELEDSGVYFCASSPLGRGSDTQYFGPGTRLTVL.

The V and J genes are TRBV4-1 and TRBJ1-1, with 9 bases that match TRBD1. The CDR3 contains 14 residues. Per germline, CDR1 MGHRA and CDR2 YSYEKL. Trimming cost V 2 bases and J 7 bases; bases outside gene matches: 5. CDR3 sequence: CASSQYDRGYEAFF. The CDR3 bases are TGCGCCAGCAGCCAATACGACAGGGGGTATGAAGCTTTCTTT.

The V call is TRBV7-3, the J call TRBJ2-3, with D tentatively TRBD2 (6 bases). The germline V and J ends were trimmed by 1 base and 1 base, with 9 bases remaining between them. CDR1 and CDR2 (germline): SGHTA, FQGTGA. The CDR3 sequence is 15 residues long. CDR3 residues: CASSLRRVGTDTQYF. The CDR3 DNA reads TGTGCCAGCAGCTTAAGGAGGGTCGGCACAGATACGCAGTATTTT. The full variable domain, with the rest looked up from reference TRBV7-3 and TRBJ2-3, is GAGVSQTPSNKVTEKGKYVELRCDPISGHTALYWYRQSLGQGPEFLIYFQGTGAADDSGLPNDRFFAVRPEGSVSTLKIQRTERGDSAVYLCASSLRRVGTDTQYFGPGTRLTVL.

The V gene is TRBV15, the J gene TRBJ2-3, with 9 bases lining up with TRBD1. V lost 3 bases to trimming and J lost 7 bases; unmatched junction nucleotides: 5. The CDR3 spans 14 residues. CDR1 and CDR2 (germline): LNHNV, YYDKDF (reference sequence). Written as DNA, the CDR3 is TGTGCCACCAGCAGGGGGACAGGGTGGAATACGCAGTATTTT. Translating gives CATSRGTGWNTQYF.

The V call is TRBV19, the J call TRBJ2-1, with 8 bases identical to TRBD1. The CDR3 has 16 residues. V shed 5 bases and J 6 bases; nucleotides not matched to a gene: 12. Germline values: CDR1 LNHDA, CDR2 SQIVND (reference sequence). The CDR3 region has the DNA TGTGCCAGTAGTGGCGTGGGGACAGGACAGACCAATGAGCAGTTCTTC. Its protein product is CASSGVGTGQTNEQFF.

This chain links TRBV30 with TRBJ1-4; the D gene is possibly TRBD1 (5 bases). The CDR3 is 12 amino acids. Germline V gene data show CDR1 as GTSNPN and CDR2 as SVGIG (reference sequence). V was trimmed by 7 bases and J by 7 bases, leaving 13 bases between them. The CDR3 nucleotides are TGTGCCTCCCGAAAAAGGGGTGAAAAACTGTTTTTT. Translation gives CASRKRGEKLFF.

V and J are TRBV30 and TRBJ2-5, with 10 bases aligning to TRBD2. Trimming removed 6 bases from V and 5 bases from J; junction bases left unmatched: 3. Germline V gene data show CDR1 as GTSNPN and CDR2 as SVGIG (reference sequence). The CDR3 is 12 amino acids. The DNA for the CDR3 is TGTGCCTGTCAGCGGGGGGGGGAGACCCAGTACTTC. This codes for CACQRGGETQYF.

V gene TRBV7-3 combines with J gene TRBJ2-5, with D maybe TRBD2 (5 bases). The CDR3 contains 15 residues. Germline CDR1 SGHTA, CDR2 FQGTGA. Trimming stripped 4 bases from V and 1 base from J, with 13 bases between. CDR3 protein: CASSSQPGSQETQYF. The CDR3 DNA reads TGTGCCAGCAGCTCCCAACCGGGATCCCAAGAGACCCAGTACTTC. The full variable domain, its missing parts supplied by reference TRBV7-3 and TRBJ2-5, is GAGVSQTPSNKVTEKGKYVELRCDPISGHTALYWYRQSLGQGPEFLIYFQGTGAADDSGLPNDRFFAVRPEGSVSTLKIQRTERGDSAVYLCASSSQPGSQETQYFGPGTRLLVL.

The chain joins TRBV2 to TRBJ1-5, with D possibly matching TRBD1 (6 bases). The germline CDR1 and CDR2 sequences are SNHLY and FYNNEI. The V end was cut by 5 bases, the J end by 4 bases, with 12 bases between. The CDR3 sequence is 14 residues long. The CDR3 coding sequence is TGTGCCAGCAGTAGTGACAGGCAAAATCAGCCCCAGCATTTT. Protein product: CASSSDRQNQPQHF.

V gene TRBV12-3 or TRBV12-4 combines with J gene TRBJ2-3; D unclear. The V gene lost 5 bases and the J gene lost 1 base, with 7 bases spanning the gap. The CDR3 loop spans 13 amino acids. CDR3 sequence reads: CASSHTGTDTQYF. The CDR3 DNA reads TGTGCCAGCAGTCATACAGGCACAGATACGCAGTATTTT.

The gene calls are TRBV12-3 or TRBV12-4 and TRBJ1-2; no reliable D call. V was pared by 2 bases and J by 3 bases, with 4 bases between. The CDR3 contains 12 residues. The CDR3 region is CASSLQDYGYTF. Written as DNA, the CDR3 is TGTGCCAGCAGTTTACAGGACTATGGCTACACCTTC.

The V and J genes are TRBV2 and TRBJ1-4, with D possibly TRBD1 on 6 matching bases. Germline-derived CDR1 and CDR2 are SNHLY and FYNNEI. Trimming cost V 3 bases and J 14 bases, with 28 bases left between them. CDR3 length equals 17 residues. CDR3 coding DNA: TGTGCCAGCAGTGACCGCAGGGTAGGGGTCCGCGGGGGCGGGCTGTTTTTT. Translation gives CASSDRRVGVRGGGLFF.

This clone was found once. The CDR3 DNA reads as TGTGCCAGCAGTCAGTCCGGGGTTCAGCCCCAGCATTTT. Translating it yields CASSQSGVQPQHF. V usage is TRBV6-6 and J usage is TRBJ1-5; D is unresolved. V dropped 5 bases and J dropped 6 bases, with 11 bases sitting between them. The CDR3 contains 13 residues. Per germline, CDR1 MNHNY and CDR2 SVGAGI (reference sequence).

The V call is TRBV19, the J call TRBJ1-5, with 10 bases fitting TRBD1. V trimming: 6 bases; J trimming: 6 bases; junction bases outside the gene matches: 11. The CDR3 is made up of 16 amino acids. Germline lookup yields CDR1 LNHDA and CDR2 SQIVND (reference sequence). The CDR3 bases are TGTGCCAGTAGCCGCGGGACAGGGGCGCTAAGTCAGCCCCAGCATTTT. Encoded protein: CASSRGTGALSQPQHF.

This clone was seen just once. The rearrangement links TRBV24-1 to TRBJ2-2; D might be TRBD2 (6 bases). Trimming shortened V by 12 bases and J by 5 bases, and 21 bases separated the two germline ends. CDR1 and CDR2 (germline): KGHDR, SFDVKD. This CDR3 region has 15 residues. The CDR3 spells CAPPEGGDGTGELFF. The CDR3 bases are TGTGCCCCCCCTGAGGGCGGGGACGGTACCGGGGAGCTGTTTTTT.

The gene calls are TRBV21-1 and TRBJ1-5. TRBV21-1 is described as a pseudogene. This CDR3 contains 15 residues. CDR3 in DNA: TGTGCCAGCAAGGAGGAGAGAGATAGCAATCAGCCCCAGCATTTT. It specifies CASKEERDSNQPQHF.

The CDR3 region is CASRFQANLRNTEAFF. The DNA of the CDR3 is TGCGCCAGCAGGTTTCAGGCCAATCTCAGGAACACTGAAGCTTTCTTT. The chain couples TRBV5-1 to TRBJ1-1, with D uncertain. CDR1 is SGHRS and CDR2 is YFSETQ in the germline V gene. V gave up 5 bases and J gave up 1 base, with 18 bases separating them. The CDR3 contains 16 residues.

This chain links TRBV10-3 with TRBJ1-6, with D possibly matching TRBD1 (5 bases). The CDR3 sequence is 15 residues long. CDR1 and CDR2 (germline): ENHRY, SYGVKD. Deletions cut 6 bases from V and 5 bases from J, with 14 bases between. The CDR3 DNA follows: TGTGCCATCAGCCAATCTAGGGGAAATAATTCACCCCTCCACTTT. Encoded protein: CAISQSRGNNSPLHF.

The chain uses TRBV10-3 and TRBJ2-7; TRBD1 might be the D (5 bases). This CDR3 is built from 12 residues. V dropped 10 bases and J dropped 0 bases, with 10 bases sitting between them. Germline loops: CDR1 ENHRY, CDR2 SYGVKD. CDR3 bases: TGTGCCACCCAAGACAGCTCCTACGAGCAGTACGTC. As protein: CATQDSSYEQYV.

The chain joins TRBV19 to TRBJ1-5, with 7 bases lining up with TRBD1. V was clipped by 6 bases and J by 10 bases; unmatched bases: 12. Germline CDR1 LNHDA, CDR2 SQIVND (reference sequence). This CDR3 is built from 14 residues. CDR3: CASRFGTDWDPQHF. The CDR3 nucleotides are TGTGCCAGTAGGTTCGGGACAGACTGGGATCCCCAGCATTTT.

The J gene is TRBJ2-7, the V gene TRBV6-5, with 7 bases that match TRBD1. The CDR3 runs to 14 residues. From germline, CDR1 is MNHEY and CDR2 SVGAGI. The V gene end was trimmed by 6 bases and the J gene end by 0 bases; junction bases not matched to a gene: 5. This chain's CDR3 is CASRPRTGSYEQYV. CDR3 DNA: TGTGCCAGCAGACCCCGGACAGGCTCCTACGAGCAGTACGTC.

The J gene is TRBJ2-4, the V gene TRBV2; maybe TRBD1 (5 bases). Between the trimmed V and J ends, which lost 6 bases and 0 bases, there was a span of 12 bases. There are 15 residues in the CDR3. In germline, CDR1 is SNHLY, CDR2 FYNNEI. Here the CDR3 reads CASRTTGLAKNIQYF. DNA of the CDR3: TGTGCCAGCAGAACTACAGGTTTAGCCAAAAACATTCAGTACTTC.

V is TRBV7-8 and J is TRBJ2-3; possible D gene TRBD2, 5 bases. Germline V gene sequence: CDR1 SGHVS, CDR2 FQNEAQ. CDR3 length: 15 residues. Trimming shortened V by 2 bases and J by 1 base, and 10 bases separated the two germline ends. Here the CDR3 reads CASSLWRRGTDTQYF. CDR3 sequence (DNA): TGTGCCAGCAGCTTATGGCGGCGGGGCACAGATACGCAGTATTTT.

The chain employs TRBV28 and TRBJ1-2, with D tentatively TRBD1 (6 bases). CDR1 and CDR2 from the germline V gene are MDHEN and SYDVKM. The CDR3 is 13 residues long. With 2 bases removed from V and 8 bases from J, the gap between germline ends came to 12 bases. The DNA of the CDR3 is TGTGCCAGCAGTTTACAGGGGTGGCAGGGCTACACCTTC. It yields the protein CASSLQGWQGYTF.

The chain couples TRBV27 to TRBJ2-2; possibly TRBD2 for D (5 bases). Trimming removed 2 bases at V and 1 base at J, with 8 bases between. Germline lookup yields CDR1 MNHEY and CDR2 SMNVEV (reference sequence). This CDR3 has 15 residues. CDR3 nucleotides: TGTGCCAGCAGTTTAAATGGGAGGAACACCGGGGAGCTGTTTTTT. It yields the protein CASSLNGRNTGELFF.

In DNA, the CDR3 is TGCGCCAGCAGCTTAGGACAGATCGAGGGCTACACCTTC. As protein: CASSLGQIEGYTF. V gene TRBV5-1 combines with J gene TRBJ1-2, with a possible D match to TRBD1 (6 bases). V was pared by 2 bases and J by 8 bases, with 13 bases between. The CDR3 loop spans 13 amino acids. Per germline, CDR1 SGHRS and CDR2 YFSETQ.

This clone was detected only a few times. The V call is TRBV29-1, the J call TRBJ1-1; D is possibly TRBD1 (5 bases). V dropped 7 bases and J dropped 3 bases, with 12 bases sitting between them. Germline CDR1 reads SQVTM; CDR2 reads ANQGSEA. The CDR3 consists of 12 residues. The DNA for the CDR3 is TGCAGCGCCCTGACAGAGTACACTGAAGCTTTCTTT. This translates into CSALTEYTEAFF.

The chain has TRBV2 and TRBJ1-5; TRBD1 is a possible D gene (5 bases). The CDR3 has 14 residues. V lost 3 bases to trimming and J lost 0 bases, with 6 bases between them. Germline lookup yields CDR1 SNHLY and CDR2 FYNNEI. The CDR3 region has the DNA TGTGCCAGCAGTGAGACAGTTAGCAATCAGCCCCAGCATTTT. As protein: CASSETVSNQPQHF.

The chain has TRBV12-3 or TRBV12-4 and TRBJ2-7; TRBD1 agrees at 7 bases. The CDR3 extends over 13 amino acids. The trim removed 2 bases at V and 3 bases at J, leaving 1 base unmatched. This CDR3 is CASSLTGVYEQYF. The CDR3, as DNA: TGTGCCAGCAGTTTAACAGGGGTCTACGAGCAGTACTTC.

The chain joins TRBV28 to TRBJ1-6; D might be TRBD1 (6 bases). The V and J ends lost 4 bases and 7 bases respectively, with 14 bases between them. Germline lookup yields CDR1 MDHEN and CDR2 SYDVKM. This CDR3 comprises 15 residues. The CDR3 region has the DNA TGTGCCAGCAGTTCCATTGGGGGCGGGAATTCACCCCTCCACTTT. It codes for CASSSIGGGNSPLHF. Full variable domain (missing parts from reference TRBV28 and TRBJ1-6): DVKVTQSSRYLVKRTGEKVFLECVQDMDHENMFWYRQDPGLGLRLIYFSYDVKMKEKGDIPEGYSVSREKKERFSLILESASTNQTSMYLCASSSIGGGNSPLHFGNGTRLTVT.